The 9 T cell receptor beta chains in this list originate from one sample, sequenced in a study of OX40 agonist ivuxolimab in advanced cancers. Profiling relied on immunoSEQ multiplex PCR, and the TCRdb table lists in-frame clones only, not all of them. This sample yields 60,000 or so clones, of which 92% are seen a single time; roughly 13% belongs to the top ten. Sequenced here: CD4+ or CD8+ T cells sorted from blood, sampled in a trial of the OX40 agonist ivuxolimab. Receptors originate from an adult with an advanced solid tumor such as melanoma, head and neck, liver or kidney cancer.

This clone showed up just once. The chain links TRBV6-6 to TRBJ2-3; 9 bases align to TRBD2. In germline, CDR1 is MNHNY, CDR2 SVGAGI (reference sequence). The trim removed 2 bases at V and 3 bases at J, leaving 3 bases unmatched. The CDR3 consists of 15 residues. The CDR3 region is CASSYGTSRTDTQYF. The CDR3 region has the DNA TGTGCCAGCAGTTACGGGACTAGCAGAACAGATACGCAGTATTTT.

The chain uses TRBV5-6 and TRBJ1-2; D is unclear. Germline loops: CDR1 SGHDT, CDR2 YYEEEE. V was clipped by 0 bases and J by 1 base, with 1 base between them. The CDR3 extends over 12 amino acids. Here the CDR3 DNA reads TGTGCCAGCAGCTTGGATAACTATGGCTACACCTTC. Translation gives CASSLDNYGYTF.

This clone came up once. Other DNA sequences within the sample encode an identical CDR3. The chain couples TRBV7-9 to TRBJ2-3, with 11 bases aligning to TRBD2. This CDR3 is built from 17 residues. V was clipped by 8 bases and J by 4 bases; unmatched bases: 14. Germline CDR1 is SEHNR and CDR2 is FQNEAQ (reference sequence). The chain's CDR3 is CASDPPPGLAASDTQYF. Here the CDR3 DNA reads TGTGCCAGCGACCCTCCACCGGGACTAGCGGCCTCAGATACGCAGTATTTT.

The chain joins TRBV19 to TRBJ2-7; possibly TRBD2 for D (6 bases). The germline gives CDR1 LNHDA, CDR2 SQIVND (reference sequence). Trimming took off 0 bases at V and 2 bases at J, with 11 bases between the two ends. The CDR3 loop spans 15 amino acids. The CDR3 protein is CASSIEWGGTYEQYF. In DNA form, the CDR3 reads TGTGCCAGTAGTATAGAGTGGGGAGGTACCTACGAGCAGTACTTC.

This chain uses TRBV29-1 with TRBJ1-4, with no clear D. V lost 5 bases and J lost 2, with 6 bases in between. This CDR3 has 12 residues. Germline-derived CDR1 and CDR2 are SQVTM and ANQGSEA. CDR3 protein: CSVRGTNEKLFF. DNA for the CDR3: TGCAGCGTTCGAGGTACTAATGAAAAACTGTTTTTT. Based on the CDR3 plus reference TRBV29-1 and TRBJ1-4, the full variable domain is SAVISQKPSRDICQRGTSLTIQCQVDSQVTMMFWYRQQPGQSLTLIATANQGSEATYESGFVIDKFPISRPNLTFSTLTVSNMSPEDSSIYLCSVRGTNEKLFFGSGTQLSVL.

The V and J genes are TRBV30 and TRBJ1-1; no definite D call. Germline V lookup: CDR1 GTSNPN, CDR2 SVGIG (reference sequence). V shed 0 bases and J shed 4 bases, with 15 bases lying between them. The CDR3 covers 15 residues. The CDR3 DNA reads TGTGCCTGGAGTGTACCGGGAGGAAGATCCACTGAAGCTTTCTTT. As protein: CAWSVPGGRSTEAFF.

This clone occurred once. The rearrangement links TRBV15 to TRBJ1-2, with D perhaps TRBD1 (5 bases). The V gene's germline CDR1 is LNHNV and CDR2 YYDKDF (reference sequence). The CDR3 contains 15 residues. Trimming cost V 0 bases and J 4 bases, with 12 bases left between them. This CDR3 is CATSRDLGGSYGYTF. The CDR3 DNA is TGTGCCACCAGCAGAGATTTGGGGGGGAGCTATGGCTACACCTTC.

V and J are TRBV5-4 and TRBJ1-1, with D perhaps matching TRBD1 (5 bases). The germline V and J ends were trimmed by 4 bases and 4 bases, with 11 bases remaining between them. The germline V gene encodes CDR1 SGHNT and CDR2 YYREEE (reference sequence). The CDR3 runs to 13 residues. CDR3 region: CASSREGSTEAFF. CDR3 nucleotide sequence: TGTGCCAGCAGCCGGGAGGGGAGCACTGAAGCTTTCTTT.

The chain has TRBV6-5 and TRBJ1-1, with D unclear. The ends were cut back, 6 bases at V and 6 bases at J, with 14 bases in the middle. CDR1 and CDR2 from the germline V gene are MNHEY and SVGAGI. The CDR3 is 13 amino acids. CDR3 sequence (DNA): TGTGCCAGCAGCCCGAGTGGCGGGGCTGAAGCTTTCTTT. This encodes CASSPSGGAEAFF.